A selection of T cell receptor beta chains follows, all from one sample in a study of cytomegalovirus exposure and HLA in healthy donors. Repertoires were generated with immunoSEQ multiplex PCR, while TCRdb's copy carries only in-frame clones and drops some. The data show 150,000 to 200,000 clones, with under 9.5% seen just once and 1% to 1.5% held by the top ten. The sequenced sample was PBMCs. These receptors originate from a woman in her twenties or thirties in good health and CMV-seropositive. The CDR3 runs from the conserved cysteine through the conserved F or W. The D gene is left open where the match is weak. Rows may omit the clone size; those that give it use once, few, many or a size class.

J: TRBJ2-7; D: .; size: .; V: TRBV6-6; DNA: TGTGCCAGCTGCCCGGAGTCCTACGAGCAGTACTTC; CDR3: CASCPESYEQYF
J: TRBJ2-2; D: .; size: few; V: TRBV30; DNA: TGTGCCTGGAGTTACAGGGACGGCGGGGAGCTGTTTTTT; CDR3: CAWSYRDGGELFF
J: TRBJ2-3; D: TRBD1; size: .; V: TRBV18; DNA: TGTGCCAGCTCACCGGGACAGGGTCCAGATACGCAGTATTTT; CDR3: CASSPGQGPDTQYF
J: TRBJ2-5; D: .; size: .; V: TRBV5-1; DNA: TGCGCCAGCAGCGGGGTCGGAGGGGGCGTGGAGACCCAGTACTTC; CDR3: CASSGVGGGVETQYF
J: TRBJ2-1; D: .; size: few; V: TRBV11-3; DNA: TGTGCCAGCAGCTTAGGGACACAAGAGCAGTTCTTC; CDR3: CASSLGTQEQFF
J: TRBJ2-7; D: .; size: few; V: TRBV5-4; DNA: TGTGCCAGCAGCGTCGGGTACAGGCCACCCTACGAGCAGTACTTC; CDR3: CASSVGYRPPYEQYF
J: TRBJ2-2; D: TRBD2; size: .; V: TRBV30; DNA: TGTGCCTGGAGTGTAGCGGGAGTTGGTACCGGGGAGCTGTTTTTT; CDR3: CAWSVAGVGTGELFF
J: TRBJ2-1; D: TRBD2; size: .; V: TRBV19; DNA: TGTGCCAGCAGGACTAGCGAGGCTATCTTC; CDR3: CASRTSEAIF
J: TRBJ2-7; D: .; size: .; V: TRBV10-1; DNA: TGCGCCAGCAGTGAGGGGAAGGGGTACGAGCAGTACTTC; CDR3: CASSEGKGYEQYF
J: TRBJ1-2; D: TRBD1; size: .; V: TRBV11-1; DNA: TGTGCCAGCAGCTTCGGACAGGATCTAGGCTATGGCTACACCTTC; CDR3: CASSFGQDLGYGYTF
J: TRBJ2-2; D: .; size: .; V: TRBV12-5; DNA: TGTGCTAGTGCCCACTTGCCGGGCAGGGGCAACACCGGGGAGCTGTTTTTT; CDR3: CASAHLPGRGNTGELFF
J: TRBJ2-1; D: .; size: few; V: TRBV6-1; DNA: TGTGCCAGCACTTCACTCCCCTACAATGAGCAGTTCTTC; CDR3: CASTSLPYNEQFF
J: TRBJ2-3; D: .; size: few; V: TRBV4-1; DNA: TGCGCCAGCAGCCAAGAAGGCAGGGCGAGCACAGATACGCAGTATTTT; CDR3: CASSQEGRASTDTQYF
J: TRBJ2-1; D: .; size: few; V: TRBV10-1; DNA: TGCGCCAGCAGACGGAACTGGGCTACCAATGAGCAGTTCTTC; CDR3: CASRRNWATNEQFF
J: TRBJ2-1; D: .; size: .; V: TRBV6-1; DNA: TGTGCCAGCAGTGAGTCCTACTACAGGGCCAATGAGCAGTTCTTC; CDR3: CASSESYYRANEQFF
J: TRBJ2-7; D: TRBD2; size: .; V: TRBV2; DNA: TGTGCCAGCAGTGCCTATAGCGGGGGGGACGGGGAGCAGTACTTC; CDR3: CASSAYSGGDGEQYF
J: TRBJ1-2; D: .; size: .; V: TRBV6-5; DNA: TGTGCCAGCAAGGTCGCACAGGACTATGGCTACACCTTC; CDR3: CASKVAQDYGYTF
J: TRBJ2-1; D: TRBD2; size: few; V: TRBV7-9; DNA: TGTGCCAGCAGCTCGGCAGGCGGGAGGGGCAATGAGCAGTTCTTC; CDR3: CASSSAGGRGNEQFF
J: TRBJ2-7; D: TRBD2; size: few; V: TRBV4-2; DNA: TGTGCCAGCAGCCTCCGCGGGCGGGAGATCGACGAGCAGTACTTC; CDR3: CASSLRGREIDEQYF
J: TRBJ1-1; D: TRBD1; size: few; V: TRBV5-1; DNA: TGCGCCAGCAGCTTGGCAGACAGGGGAAGTGAAGCTTTCTTT; CDR3: CASSLADRGSEAFF